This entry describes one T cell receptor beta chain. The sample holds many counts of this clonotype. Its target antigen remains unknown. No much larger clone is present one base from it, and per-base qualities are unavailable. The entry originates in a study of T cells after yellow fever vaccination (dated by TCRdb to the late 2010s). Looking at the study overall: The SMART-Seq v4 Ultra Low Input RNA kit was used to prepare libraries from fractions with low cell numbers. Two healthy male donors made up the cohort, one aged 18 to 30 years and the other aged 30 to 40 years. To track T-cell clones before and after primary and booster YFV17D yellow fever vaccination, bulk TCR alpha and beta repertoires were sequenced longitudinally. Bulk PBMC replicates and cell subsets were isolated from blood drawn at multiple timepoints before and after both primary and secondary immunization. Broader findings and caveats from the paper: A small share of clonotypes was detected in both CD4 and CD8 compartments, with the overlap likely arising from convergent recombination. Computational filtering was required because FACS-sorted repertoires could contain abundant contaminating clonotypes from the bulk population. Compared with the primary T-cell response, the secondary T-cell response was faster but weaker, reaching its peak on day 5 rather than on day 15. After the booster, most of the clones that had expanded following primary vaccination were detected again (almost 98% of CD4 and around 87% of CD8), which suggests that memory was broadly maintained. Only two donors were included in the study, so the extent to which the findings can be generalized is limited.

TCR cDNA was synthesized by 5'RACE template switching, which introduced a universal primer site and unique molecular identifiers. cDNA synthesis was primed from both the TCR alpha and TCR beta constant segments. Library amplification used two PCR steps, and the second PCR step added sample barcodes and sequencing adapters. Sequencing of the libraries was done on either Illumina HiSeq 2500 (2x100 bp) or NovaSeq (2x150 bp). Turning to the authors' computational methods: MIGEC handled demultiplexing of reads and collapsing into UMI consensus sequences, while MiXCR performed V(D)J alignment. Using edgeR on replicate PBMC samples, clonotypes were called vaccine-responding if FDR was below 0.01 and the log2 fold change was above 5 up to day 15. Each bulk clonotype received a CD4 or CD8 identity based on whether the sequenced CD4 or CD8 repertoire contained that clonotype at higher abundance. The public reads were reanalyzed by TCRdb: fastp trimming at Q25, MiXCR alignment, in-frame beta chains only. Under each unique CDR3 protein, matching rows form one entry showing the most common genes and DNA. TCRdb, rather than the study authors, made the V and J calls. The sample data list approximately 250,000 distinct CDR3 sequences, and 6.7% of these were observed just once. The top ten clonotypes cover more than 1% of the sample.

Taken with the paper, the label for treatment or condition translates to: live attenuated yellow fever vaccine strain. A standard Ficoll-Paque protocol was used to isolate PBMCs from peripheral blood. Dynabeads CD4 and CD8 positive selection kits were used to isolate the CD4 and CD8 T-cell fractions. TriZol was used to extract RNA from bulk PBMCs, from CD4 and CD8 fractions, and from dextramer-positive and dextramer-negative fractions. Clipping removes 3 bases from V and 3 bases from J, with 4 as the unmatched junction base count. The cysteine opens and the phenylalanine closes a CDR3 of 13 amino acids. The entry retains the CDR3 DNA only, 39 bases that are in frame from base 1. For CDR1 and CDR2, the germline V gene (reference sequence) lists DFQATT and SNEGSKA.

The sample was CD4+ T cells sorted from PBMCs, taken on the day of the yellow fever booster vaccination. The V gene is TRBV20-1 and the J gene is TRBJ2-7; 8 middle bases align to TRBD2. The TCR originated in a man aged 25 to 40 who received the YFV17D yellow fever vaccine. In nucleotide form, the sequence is TGCAGTGCTAGGGGCGGGAGGATCTACGAGCAGTACTTC. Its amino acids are CSARGGRIYEQYF.